This note documents a single T cell receptor (beta chain) sequence. The V end was cut by 1 base, the J end by 3 bases, with 12 bases between. This CDR3 spans 15 amino acids. Germline V gene sequence: CDR1 SQVTM, CDR2 ANQGSEA. The data were taken from a study of shared clonotypes between healthy human individuals. Data came from immunoSEQ multiplex PCR; TCRdb stores just in-frame clones and leaves some out. The sample lists about 1 million clones; about three quarters were seen once. The V call is TRBV29-1, the J call TRBJ1-4; D unclear. The receptor comes from a man between 18 and 29 years old in good health. The sequenced sample consisted of memory CD4+ T cells sorted from blood. Noted subset: CD45RA-negative fraction. This CDR3 is CSVEGDGEPNEKLFF. The CDR3 DNA is TGCAGCGTTGAAGGAGACGGGGAGCCTAATGAAAAACTGTTTTTT.